Below, 17 T cell receptor beta chains from the same sample are listed, as sequenced in a study of CD8+ T cells in alopecia areata. Isolated RNA was reverse transcribed into cDNA used as the sequencing template. Clones were sequenced by immunoSEQ multiplex PCR, and TCRdb holds only the in-frame ones, with some missing. This table holds some 110,000 clones, around two fifths found once. The sequenced material came from CD4+ T cells sorted from blood. All receptors derive from a human donor with alopecia areata.

This sequence joins TRBV2 and TRBJ1-5; TRBD1 aligns across 8 bases. Trimming at V came to 5 bases and at J to 1 base, leaving 4 bases not matched to a gene. The CDR3 contains 15 residues. From germline, CDR1 is SNHLY and CDR2 FYNNEI. CDR3 residues: CASSLQGGSNQPQHF. The CDR3, as DNA: TGTGCCAGCAGTCTACAGGGGGGGAGCAATCAGCCCCAGCATTTT.

The J gene is TRBJ2-7, the V gene TRBV29-1; D perhaps matches TRBD2 (6 bases). V lost 4 bases, J lost 4 bases, and 11 bases lay in between. The CDR3 covers 12 residues. Germline V lookup: CDR1 SQVTM, CDR2 ANQGSEA. For the CDR3, the DNA is TGCAGCGTTGGGACTACCCTATACGAGCAGTACTTC. Residues: CSVGTTLYEQYF.

The chain's CDR3 is CSAYSIVTDTQYF. The CDR3 DNA reads TGCAGCGCCTACTCGATAGTCACAGATACGCAGTATTTT. This chain connects TRBV29-1 to TRBJ2-3; D is uncertain. Looked up from germline, CDR1 is SQVTM and CDR2 is ANQGSEA. Trimming took off 7 bases at V and 2 bases at J, with 13 bases between the two ends. There are 13 residues in the CDR3.

This clone was counted between two and nine times. CDR3 sequence (DNA): TGTGCCAGCAGCTCTCGGGGTCCTGGCACCGGGGAGCTGTTTTTT. Translation: CASSSRGPGTGELFF. The V and J genes are TRBV7-2 and TRBJ2-2; tentatively, D is TRBD2 (5 bases). Per germline, CDR1 SGHTA and CDR2 FQGNSA. The ends were cut back, 4 bases at V and 4 bases at J, with 13 bases in the middle. CDR3 length equals 15 residues.

Turning to this clone: This specimen includes other DNA sequences encoding the same CDR3. This sequence joins TRBV20-1 and TRBJ2-7; no clear D. This CDR3 spans 11 amino acids. Per the germline V gene, CDR1 is DFQATT and CDR2 is SNEGSKA (reference sequence). Between the trimmed V and J ends, which lost 1 base and 3 bases, there was a span of 4 bases. CDR3 amino acids: CSARGNYEQYF. As DNA, the CDR3 is TGCAGTGCTAGAGGCAACTACGAGCAGTACTTC.

This clone was seen a handful of times. The J gene is TRBJ2-2, the V gene TRBV29-1; TRBD1 aligns across 8 bases. CDR1 and CDR2 (germline): SQVTM, ANQGSEA. V dropped 3 bases and J dropped 6; count of bases not matched to a gene: 6. This CDR3 is built from 14 residues. In nucleotides, the CDR3 is TGCAGCGTTGAGGGACAGGAGGGGGCCGGGGAGCTGTTTTTT. It specifies CSVEGQEGAGELFF.

This CDR3 is CASSLVGENTQYF. In DNA form, the CDR3 reads TGCGCCAGCAGCTTGGTCGGGGAAAATACGCAGTATTTT. The chain recombines TRBV5-1 with TRBJ2-3; D might be TRBD2 (5 bases). The CDR3 runs 13 residues. Germline V CDR1 and CDR2: SGHRS, YFSETQ. The V end was cut by 0 bases, the J end by 7 bases, with 9 bases between.

This rearrangement joins TRBV29-1 to TRBJ2-3; a possible D gene is TRBD1 (6 bases). The CDR3 has 13 amino acids. Germline CDR1 and CDR2: SQVTM and ANQGSEA. V was trimmed by 3 bases and J by 10 bases, leaving 17 bases between them. The CDR3 DNA reads as TGCAGCGTTGACGATTCTACAGGGTGGGCGCAGTATTTT. Translated: CSVDDSTGWAQYF.

A few counts support this clone. This rearrangement joins TRBV20-1 to TRBJ2-1; tentatively, D is TRBD2 (6 bases). Looked up from germline, CDR1 is DFQATT and CDR2 is SNEGSKA (reference sequence). The CDR3 extends over 10 amino acids. The DNA of the CDR3 is TGCAGCGTGGCGCGGGACCAGCAGTTCTTC. Amino acid sequence: CSVARDQQFF.

This chain connects TRBV28 to TRBJ1-5, with no clear D. CDR1 is MDHEN, CDR2 SYDVKM, per germline. CDR3 length equals 14 residues. V lost 7 bases to trimming and J lost 1 base, with 11 bases between them. The CDR3 protein is CASKLSGSNQPQHF. In nucleotides, the CDR3 is TGTGCCAGCAAGTTGTCGGGGAGCAATCAGCCCCAGCATTTT.

The chain recombines TRBV9 with TRBJ2-1, with TRBD2 as a possible D gene (6 bases). CDR1 SGDLS and CDR2 YYNGEE come from the germline V gene. Trimming took off 4 bases at V and 8 bases at J, with 10 bases between the two ends. This CDR3 is 12 amino acids long. The CDR3 loop reads CASSPREYEQFF. CDR3 nucleotide sequence: TGTGCCAGCAGCCCCCGGGAGTATGAGCAGTTCTTC.

This clone was detected only a few times. The chain recombines TRBV30 with TRBJ2-5; D not resolved. The CDR3 totals 13 residues. The germline CDR1 and CDR2 sequences are GTSNPN and SVGIG (reference sequence). Trimming removed 6 bases at V and 3 bases at J, with 14 bases between. The CDR3 nucleotides read TGTGCCTGCCAGGACGGTTCGGAAGAGACCCAGTACTTC. Translated: CACQDGSEETQYF.

This chain connects TRBV29-1 to TRBJ1-2; the D is unclear. The CDR3 covers 11 residues. CDR1 and CDR2 (germline): SQVTM, ANQGSEA. V was pared by 3 bases and J by 7 bases, with 9 bases between. The CDR3 region has the DNA TGCAGCGTTGAGGTGTTGGGTGGCTACACCTTC. Translated: CSVEVLGGYTF.

The chain recombines TRBV30 with TRBJ1-2; no clear D gene. The CDR3 consists of 15 residues. Germline V gene data show CDR1 as GTSNPN and CDR2 as SVGIG (reference sequence). With 0 bases removed from V and 0 bases from J, the gap between germline ends came to 11 bases. The CDR3: CAWSVRGTANYGYTF. CDR3 nucleotide sequence: TGTGCCTGGAGTGTACGTGGAACAGCTAACTATGGCTACACCTTC.

This chain connects TRBV7-3 to TRBJ2-4, with 9 bases matching TRBD1. Germline values: CDR1 SGHTA, CDR2 FQGTGA. V was pared by 4 bases and J by 8 bases, with 6 bases of the junction left unmatched. This CDR3 contains 14 residues. The CDR3 DNA sequence: TGTGCCAGCAGCTCGGGACAGGGTGGGGACATTCAGTACTTC. Translation gives CASSSGQGGDIQYF.

The chain links TRBV29-1 to TRBJ1-1, with D unresolved. The ends were cut back, 7 bases at V and 0 bases at J, with 9 bases in the middle. The CDR3 length is 12 residues. CDR1 is SQVTM and CDR2 is ANQGSEA in the germline V gene. The DNA of the CDR3 is TGCAGCGCAAGGGTTATGAACACTGAAGCTTTCTTT. Translated, it gives CSARVMNTEAFF.

This sequence joins TRBV7-9 and TRBJ1-4, with TRBD1 matching over 7 bases. Germline V gene sequence: CDR1 SEHNR, CDR2 FQNEAQ (reference sequence). The CDR3 totals 14 residues. V lost 4 bases, J lost 8 bases, and 7 bases stayed unmatched. CDR3 sequence (DNA): TGTGCCAGCAGCTCGACAGGGTCGGTCGAAAAACTGTTTTTT. It encodes CASSSTGSVEKLFF.